The 18 T cell receptor beta chains in this list originate from one sample, sequenced in a study of CD8+ T cells in alopecia areata (dated by TCRdb to the late 2010s). The label giving this sample's treatment or condition can be read as: oral pan-JAK inhibitor, 5-10 mg twice daily. The method behind the library was the immunoSEQ multiplex PCR assay. For TCR sequencing, RNA was extracted from every sample and reverse transcribed into cDNA to serve as template. TCRdb mirrors the immuneACCESS table, restricted to in-frame sequences. Some clones are absent from its copies; in checked studies, under half trace to an unresolved V gene, and the reason for the others is unknown. This sample holds about 210,000 clones; 43% were observed only once. Roughly 2.8% of the sample is held by the ten biggest clonotypes. The sample here was CD4+ T cells sorted from blood, taken around week 36, from a patient treated with tofacitinib. Every receptor here comes from a human donor with alopecia areata.

The chain recombines TRBV5-1 with TRBJ2-3; D may be TRBD1 (5 bases). The V end was cut by 4 bases, the J end by 6 bases, with 9 bases between. The CDR3 length is 12 residues. The germline V gene encodes CDR1 SGHRS and CDR2 YFSETQ. The CDR3 coding sequence is TGCGCCAGCAGCAGGGGTTTGGATACGCAGTATTTT. Protein product: CASSRGLDTQYF.

This clone was seen more than once but under ten times. This chain joins TRBV7-2 and TRBJ2-4; D might be TRBD2 (5 bases). The CDR3 runs to 15 residues. V lost 7 bases, J lost 4 bases, and 17 bases lay in between. The germline V gene encodes CDR1 SGHTA and CDR2 FQGNSA. The DNA for the CDR3 is TGTGCCAGCATCGGGCAGAGAGCGGAGAAAAACATTCAGTACTTC. Translating it yields CASIGQRAEKNIQYF.

This chain links TRBV9 with TRBJ2-3; a weak D match, TRBD1 (6 bases). V lost 0 bases and J 6 bases, leaving 11 bases between the germline ends. The CDR3 spans 14 residues. CDR1 is SGDLS and CDR2 is YYNGEE in the germline V gene. The chain's CDR3 is CASSVAPDRDTQYF. CDR3 nucleotide sequence: TGTGCCAGCAGCGTAGCCCCCGACAGGGATACGCAGTATTTT.

This clone was observed a handful of times. The chain recombines TRBV30 with TRBJ1-5; D unclear. Per the germline V gene, CDR1 is GTSNPN and CDR2 is SVGIG (reference sequence). The CDR3 has 13 residues. Trimming removed 1 base from V and 6 bases from J, with 10 bases in between. CDR3 sequence reads: CAWSAEGPQPQHF. In DNA form, the CDR3 reads TGTGCCTGGAGTGCGGAAGGGCCTCAGCCCCAGCATTTT.

This clone was counted a few times. V usage is TRBV6-1 and J usage is TRBJ1-2; no definite D call. Germline V gene data show CDR1 as MNHNS and CDR2 as SASEGT. This CDR3 has 12 residues. V gave up 3 bases and J gave up 8 bases, with 10 bases separating them. The CDR3 protein is CASSEISRGYTF. As DNA, the CDR3 is TGTGCCAGCAGTGAGATTTCTAGGGGCTACACCTTC.

This chain links TRBV19 with TRBJ2-4; TRBD2 is a possible D gene (6 bases). V lost 5 bases and J lost 9, with 17 bases in between. The CDR3 runs to 14 residues. CDR1 and CDR2 (germline): LNHDA, SQIVND (reference sequence). CDR3 loop: CASSPRGAGSIQYF. The CDR3 nucleotides are TGTGCCAGTAGTCCTCGGGGAGCGGGCAGCATTCAGTACTTC. Filled out from reference TRBV19 and TRBJ2-4, the complete variable domain reads DGGITQSPKYLFRKEGQNVTLSCEQNLNHDAMYWYRQDPGQGLRLIYYSQIVNDFQKGDIAEGYSVSREKKESFPLTVTSAQKNPTAFYLCASSPRGAGSIQYFGAGTRLSVL.

The chain employs TRBV18 and TRBJ2-5; D call uncertain. The germline V gene has CDR1 KGHSH and CDR2 LQKENI. CDR3 length: 12 residues. V was pared by 2 bases and J by 5 bases, with 6 bases between. CDR3 amino acids: CASSPFGETQYF. Written as DNA, the CDR3 is TGTGCCAGCTCACCATTCGGCGAGACCCAGTACTTC. Full variable domain (rest looked up from reference TRBV18 and TRBJ2-5): NAGVMQNPRHLVRRRGQEARLRCSPMKGHSHVYWYRQLPEEGLKFMVYLQKENIIDESGMPKERFSAEFPKEGPSILRIQQVVRGDSAAYFCASSPFGETQYFGPGTRLLVL.

This clone came up a few times. V usage is TRBV29-1 and J usage is TRBJ2-1; the D gene is possibly TRBD1 (6 bases). Trimming left V 6 bases short and J 9 bases short, with 12 bases between. The CDR3 contains 11 residues. Germline assignment: CDR1 SQVTM and CDR2 ANQGSEA. The CDR3 DNA reads TGCAGCGTGGGCCAGGGGAGTGAGCAGTTCTTC. It encodes CSVGQGSEQFF.

The V call is TRBV7-9, the J call TRBJ2-3, with 7 bases fitting TRBD2. The CDR3 runs 16 residues. Germline assignment: CDR1 SEHNR and CDR2 FQNEAQ (reference sequence). The V and J ends lost 5 bases and 5 bases, in that order; junction bases with no gene match: 13. The DNA of the CDR3 is TGTGCCAGCAGCATAGGACGCGGGGGAAAACAAGATACGCAGTATTTT. Translation gives CASSIGRGGKQDTQYF.

The chain employs TRBV6-1 and TRBJ2-7; a weak D match, TRBD2 (6 bases). The germline gives CDR1 MNHNS, CDR2 SASEGT. The CDR3 loop spans 13 amino acids. The germline V and J ends were trimmed by 6 bases and 0 bases, with 9 bases remaining between them. CDR3: CASRGGISYEQYF. Written as DNA, the CDR3 is TGTGCCAGCAGAGGCGGGATCTCCTACGAGCAGTACTTC.

This clone turned up a few times. Additional DNA sequences in this sample encode the identical CDR3. V and J are TRBV18 and TRBJ2-5; no clear D gene. The V end was cut by 2 bases, the J end by 3 bases, with 1 base between. The CDR3 covers 11 residues. The V gene's germline CDR1 is KGHSH and CDR2 LQKENI. CDR3 sequence reads: CASSPEETQYF. DNA of the CDR3: TGTGCCAGCTCACCAGAAGAGACCCAGTACTTC.

This clone was picked up a small number of times. This chain links TRBV9 with TRBJ2-1; 10 nucleotides match TRBD2. CDR1 SGDLS and CDR2 YYNGEE come from the germline V gene. The V and J ends lost 0 bases and 10 bases, in that order; junction bases with no gene match: 10. The CDR3 covers 16 residues. The CDR3 reads CASSVAAAGGPVEQFF. In DNA form, the CDR3 reads TGTGCCAGCAGCGTAGCCGCAGCGGGAGGGCCTGTGGAGCAGTTCTTC.

The chain couples TRBV5-6 to TRBJ1-2; 7 bases match TRBD1. CDR1 and CDR2 from the germline V gene are SGHDT and YYEEEE. V shed 6 bases, J shed 4 bases, and the junction held 9 bases outside the gene matches. The CDR3 has 14 amino acids. CDR3 region: CASTKGDRPYGYTF. For the CDR3, the DNA is TGTGCCAGCACCAAGGGGGACAGACCCTATGGCTACACCTTC.

This clone was seen only a few times. CDR3 protein: CASSLNSGRETQYF. The CDR3 bases are TGCGCCAGCAGCCTCAACTCGGGGCGGGAGACCCAGTACTTC. This rearrangement joins TRBV5-1 to TRBJ2-5; possibly TRBD1 or TRBD2 for D (5 bases each). V was pared by 4 bases and J by 5 bases, with 15 bases between. This CDR3 region has 14 residues. Germline V gene lookup returns CDR1 SGHRS and CDR2 YFSETQ.

The rearrangement uses TRBV5-1 and TRBJ2-7, with D perhaps TRBD2 (6 bases). CDR1 SGHRS and CDR2 YFSETQ come from the germline V gene. There are 13 residues in the CDR3. Deletions cut 5 bases from V and 6 bases from J, with 15 bases between. DNA of the CDR3: TGCGCCAGCAGGGAGGTGGGGGGATCCGAGCAGTACTTC. Protein sequence: CASREVGGSEQYF.

The V call is TRBV5-1, the J call TRBJ2-7; a possible D gene is TRBD1 (5 bases). The V gene lost 2 bases and the J gene lost 1 base, with 7 bases spanning the gap. The CDR3 loop spans 13 amino acids. Germline V CDR1 and CDR2: SGHRS, YFSETQ. In nucleotides, the CDR3 is TGCGCCAGCAGCTTACAGGTTTCCTACGAGCAGTACTTC. It encodes CASSLQVSYEQYF.

This clone was counted between two and nine times. The J gene is TRBJ2-7, the V gene TRBV29-1; weak D call: TRBD1 (6 bases). Germline V CDR1 and CDR2: SQVTM, ANQGSEA. The V gene lost 3 bases and the J gene lost 5 bases, with 11 bases spanning the gap. The CDR3 spans 12 residues. The CDR3 DNA reads TGCAGCGTTGAGGGGGCAGGGGACGAGCAGTACTTC. It translates to CSVEGAGDEQYF.

This clone was detected a few times. The V gene is TRBV5-1, the J gene TRBJ2-3, with TRBD2 matching 15 bases. This CDR3 has 17 residues. Looked up from germline, CDR1 is SGHRS and CDR2 is YFSETQ. Trimming cost V 3 bases and J 3 bases; bases outside gene matches: 5. The CDR3 DNA reads as TGCGCCAGCAGCTATTGGGGACTAGCGGGAGGAACAGATACGCAGTATTTT. This gives the protein CASSYWGLAGGTDTQYF. Complete variable domain (other parts from reference TRBV5-1 and TRBJ2-3): KAGVTQTPRYLIKTRGQQVTLSCSPISGHRSVSWYQQTPGQGLQFLFEYFSETQRNKGNFPGRFSGRQFSNSRSEMNVSTLELGDSALYLCASSYWGLAGGTDTQYFGPGTRLTVL.